This T cell receptor (beta chain) was sequenced in a study of Ad26.COV2.S vaccination and SARS-CoV-2 variants. Overall study results and limits: In TCR breadth and depth analyses, total T cell responses may have been underestimated.

Repertoires were generated with immunoSEQ multiplex PCR, while TCRdb's copy carries only in-frame clones and drops some. The table has fewer than 400,000 clones, approximately 91% seen once. Treatment defined: around 19 received Ad26.COV2.S at low or high dose, single or two shots; roughly five received placebo; per-sample allocation not given. On day 63 after the first injection, vaccine and placebo recipients gave samples. Expression of Wuhan-strain SARS-CoV-2 spike came from the Ad26 vector that formed the vaccine. There are a few counts of this clone. Its antigen is unidentified. The V gene end was trimmed by 5 bases and the J gene end by 8 bases; junction bases not matched to a gene: 12. Germline CDR1 MNHEY, CDR2 SVGAGI. CDR3 size: 15 residues.

The TCR was taken from a person between 18 and 65 years old who received the Ad26.COV2.S COVID-19 vaccine or a placebo. This sequence joins TRBV6-5 and TRBJ1-1; 9 bases fit TRBD1. Source: peripheral blood, taken in a trial of Ad26.COV2.S vaccine versus placebo. The CDR3 here is CASSRGQGGRAEAFF. For the CDR3, the DNA is TGTGCCAGCAGTCGGGGACAGGGTGGTAGGGCGGAAGCTTTCTTT.